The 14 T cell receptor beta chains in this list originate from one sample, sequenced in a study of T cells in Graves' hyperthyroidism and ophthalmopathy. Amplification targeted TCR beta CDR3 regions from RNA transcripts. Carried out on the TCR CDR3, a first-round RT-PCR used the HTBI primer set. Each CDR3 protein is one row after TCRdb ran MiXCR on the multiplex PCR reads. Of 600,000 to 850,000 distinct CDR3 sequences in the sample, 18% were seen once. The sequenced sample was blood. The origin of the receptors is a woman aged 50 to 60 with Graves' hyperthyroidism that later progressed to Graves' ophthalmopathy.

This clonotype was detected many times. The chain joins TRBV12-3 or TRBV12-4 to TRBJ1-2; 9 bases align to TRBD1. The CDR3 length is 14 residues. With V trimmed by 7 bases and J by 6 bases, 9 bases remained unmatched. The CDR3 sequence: CASNQQGAPNGYTF. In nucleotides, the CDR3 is TGTGCCAGCAACCAACAGGGGGCCCCCAATGGCTACACCTTC.

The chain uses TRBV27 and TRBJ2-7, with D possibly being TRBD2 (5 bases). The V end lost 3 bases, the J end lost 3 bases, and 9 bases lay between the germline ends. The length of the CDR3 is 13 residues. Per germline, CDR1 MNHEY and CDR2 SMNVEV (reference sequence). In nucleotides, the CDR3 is TGTGCCAGCAGTTTCGGGGATATCTACGAGCAGTACTTC. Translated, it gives CASSFGDIYEQYF.

The CDR3 DNA follows: TGTGCCAGCAGTTCTCCGGGACAGGGGGCCCACGAGCAGTACTTC. The encoded protein is CASSSPGQGAHEQYF. V and J are TRBV12-3 or TRBV12-4 and TRBJ2-7; 12 bases map to TRBD1. This CDR3 is built from 15 residues. Unmatched junction bases numbered 6, after V lost 4 bases and J lost 5 bases.

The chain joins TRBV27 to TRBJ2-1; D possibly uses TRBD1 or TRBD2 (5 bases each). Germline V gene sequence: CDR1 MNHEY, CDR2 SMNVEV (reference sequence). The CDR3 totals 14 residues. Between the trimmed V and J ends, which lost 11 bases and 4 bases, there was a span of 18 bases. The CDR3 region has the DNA TGTGCCCCTAAGACGGGGCGATCATACAATGAGCAGTTCTTC. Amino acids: CAPKTGRSYNEQFF.

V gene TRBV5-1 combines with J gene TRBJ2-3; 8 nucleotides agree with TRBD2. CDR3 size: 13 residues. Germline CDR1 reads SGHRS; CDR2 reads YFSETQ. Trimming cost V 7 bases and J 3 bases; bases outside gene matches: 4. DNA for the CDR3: TGCGCCAGCCTAGGGACTAGAACAGATACGCAGTATTTT. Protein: CASLGTRTDTQYF.

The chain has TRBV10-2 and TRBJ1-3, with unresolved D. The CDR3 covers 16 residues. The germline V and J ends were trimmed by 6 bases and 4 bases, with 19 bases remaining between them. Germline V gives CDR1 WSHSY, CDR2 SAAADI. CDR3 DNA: TGCGCCAGCAGCCATAAAAGGAAATCAGCCGGAAACACCATATATTTT. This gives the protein CASSHKRKSAGNTIYF.

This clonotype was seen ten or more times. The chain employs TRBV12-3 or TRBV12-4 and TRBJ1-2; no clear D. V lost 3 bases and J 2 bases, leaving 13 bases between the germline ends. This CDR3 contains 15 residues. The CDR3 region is CASSFATHMNYGYTF. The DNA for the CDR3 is TGTGCCAGCAGTTTTGCCACGCACATGAACTATGGCTACACCTTC.

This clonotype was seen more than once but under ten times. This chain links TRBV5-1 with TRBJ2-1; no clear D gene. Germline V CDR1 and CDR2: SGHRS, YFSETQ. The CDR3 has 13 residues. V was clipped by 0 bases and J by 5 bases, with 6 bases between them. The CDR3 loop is CASSLVVDNEQFF. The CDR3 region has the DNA TGCGCCAGCAGCTTGGTTGTGGACAATGAGCAGTTCTTC.

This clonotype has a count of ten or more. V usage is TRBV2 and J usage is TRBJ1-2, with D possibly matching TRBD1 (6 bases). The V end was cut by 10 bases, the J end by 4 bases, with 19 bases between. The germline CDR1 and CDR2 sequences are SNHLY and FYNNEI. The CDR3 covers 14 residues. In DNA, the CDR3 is TGTGCCAACCGGGCCAGGGAGGACAGCTATGGCTACACCTTC. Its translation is CANRAREDSYGYTF. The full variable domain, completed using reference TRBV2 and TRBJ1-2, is EPEVTQTPSHQVTQMGQEVILRCVPISNHLYFYWYRQILGQKVEFLVSFYNNEISEKSEIFDDQFSVERPDGSNFTLKIRSTKLEDSAMYFCANRAREDSYGYTFGSGTRLTVV.

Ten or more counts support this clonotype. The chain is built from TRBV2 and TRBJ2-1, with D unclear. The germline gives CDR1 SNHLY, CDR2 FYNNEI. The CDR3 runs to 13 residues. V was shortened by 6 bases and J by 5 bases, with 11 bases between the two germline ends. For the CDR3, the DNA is TGTGCCAGCAGGGCAGATACTGACAATGAGCAGTTCTTC. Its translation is CASRADTDNEQFF.

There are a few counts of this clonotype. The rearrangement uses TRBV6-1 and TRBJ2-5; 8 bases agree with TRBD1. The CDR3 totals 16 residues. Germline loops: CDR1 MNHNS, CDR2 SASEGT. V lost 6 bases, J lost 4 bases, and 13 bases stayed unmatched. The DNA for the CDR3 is TGTGCCAGCAGCGACACCAGACAGGGGTCGGGAGAGACCCAGTACTTC. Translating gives CASSDTRQGSGETQYF.

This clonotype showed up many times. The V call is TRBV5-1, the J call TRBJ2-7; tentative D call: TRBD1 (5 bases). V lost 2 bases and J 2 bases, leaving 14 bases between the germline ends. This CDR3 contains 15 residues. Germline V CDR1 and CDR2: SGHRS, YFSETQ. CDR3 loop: CASSLLQGKTYEQYF. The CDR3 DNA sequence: TGCGCCAGCAGCTTACTCCAGGGCAAAACCTACGAGCAGTACTTC.

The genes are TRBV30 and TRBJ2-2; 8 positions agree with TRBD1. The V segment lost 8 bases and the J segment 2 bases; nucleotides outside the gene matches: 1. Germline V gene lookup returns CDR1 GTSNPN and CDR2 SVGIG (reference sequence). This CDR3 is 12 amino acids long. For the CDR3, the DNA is TGTGCCGGACAGGGTAACACCGGGGAGCTGTTTTTT. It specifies CAGQGNTGELFF.

The CDR3 region is CSVENYGYTF. The CDR3 nucleotides are TGCAGCGTTGAGAACTATGGCTACACCTTC. V and J are TRBV29-1 and TRBJ1-2, with D unclear. The ends were cut back, 3 bases at V and 2 bases at J, with 1 base in the middle. The CDR3 totals 10 residues. CDR1 is SQVTM, CDR2 ANQGSEA, per germline.